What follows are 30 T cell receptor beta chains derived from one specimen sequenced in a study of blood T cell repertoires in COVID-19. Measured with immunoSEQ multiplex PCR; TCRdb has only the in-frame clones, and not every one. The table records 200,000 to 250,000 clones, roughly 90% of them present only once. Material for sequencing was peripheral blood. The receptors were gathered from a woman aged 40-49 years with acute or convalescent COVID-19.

In DNA, the CDR3 is TGCGCCAGCAGTAAGCTCCCGACTGGAAACACCATATATTTT. It yields the protein CASSKLPTGNTIYF. The V call is TRBV4-1, the J call TRBJ1-3; no reliable D call. CDR1 is MGHRA and CDR2 is YSYEKL in the germline V gene. The CDR3 has 14 amino acids. Trimming removed 6 bases at V and 2 bases at J, with 11 bases between.

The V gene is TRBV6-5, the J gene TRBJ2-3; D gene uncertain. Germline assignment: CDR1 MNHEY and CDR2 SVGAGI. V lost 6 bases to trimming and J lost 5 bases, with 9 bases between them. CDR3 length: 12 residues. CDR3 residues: CASSQVEDTQYF. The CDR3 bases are TGTGCCAGCAGCCAGGTGGAAGATACGCAGTATTTT.

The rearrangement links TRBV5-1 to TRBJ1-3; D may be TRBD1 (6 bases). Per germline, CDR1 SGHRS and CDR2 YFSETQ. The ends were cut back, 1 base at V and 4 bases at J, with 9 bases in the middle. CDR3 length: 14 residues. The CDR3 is CASSLNTGGNTIYF. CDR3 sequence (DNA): TGCGCCAGCAGCTTGAATACAGGGGGAAACACCATATATTTT.

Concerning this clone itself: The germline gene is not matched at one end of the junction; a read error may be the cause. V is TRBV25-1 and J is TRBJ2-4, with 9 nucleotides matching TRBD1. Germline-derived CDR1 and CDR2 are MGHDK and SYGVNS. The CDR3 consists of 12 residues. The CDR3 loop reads CASRWTGTGLFF. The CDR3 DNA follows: TGTGCCAGCCGGTGGACCGGGACAGGGCTTTTCTTC.

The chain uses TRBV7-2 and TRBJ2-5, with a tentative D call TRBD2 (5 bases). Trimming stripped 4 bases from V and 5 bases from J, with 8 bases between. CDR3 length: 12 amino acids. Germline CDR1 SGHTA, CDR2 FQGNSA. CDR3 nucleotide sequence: TGTGCCAGCAGCTCATCGGGGGAGACCCAGTACTTC. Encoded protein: CASSSSGETQYF.

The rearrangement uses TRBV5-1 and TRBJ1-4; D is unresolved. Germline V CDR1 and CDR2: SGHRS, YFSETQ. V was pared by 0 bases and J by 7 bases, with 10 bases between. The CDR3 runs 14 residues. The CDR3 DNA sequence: TGCGCCAGCAGCTTGGCTGCGCTTGGTGAAAAACTGTTTTTT. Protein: CASSLAALGEKLFF.

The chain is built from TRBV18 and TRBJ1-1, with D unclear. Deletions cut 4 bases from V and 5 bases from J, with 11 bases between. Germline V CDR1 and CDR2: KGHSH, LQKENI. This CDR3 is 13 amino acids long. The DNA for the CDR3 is TGTGCCAGCTCACTTTCCACCGGGACTGAAGCTTTCTTT. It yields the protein CASSLSTGTEAFF.

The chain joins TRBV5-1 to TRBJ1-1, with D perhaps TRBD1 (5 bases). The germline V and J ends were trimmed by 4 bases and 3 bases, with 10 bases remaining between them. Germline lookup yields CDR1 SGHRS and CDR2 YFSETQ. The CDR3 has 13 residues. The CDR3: CASSPGVHTEAFF. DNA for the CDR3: TGCGCCAGCAGCCCGGGGGTGCACACTGAAGCTTTCTTT.

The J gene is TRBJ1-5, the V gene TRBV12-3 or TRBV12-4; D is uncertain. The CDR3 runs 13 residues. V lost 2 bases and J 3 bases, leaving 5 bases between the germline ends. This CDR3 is CASSLRDNQPQHF. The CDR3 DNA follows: TGTGCCAGCAGTTTACGCGACAATCAGCCCCAGCATTTT.

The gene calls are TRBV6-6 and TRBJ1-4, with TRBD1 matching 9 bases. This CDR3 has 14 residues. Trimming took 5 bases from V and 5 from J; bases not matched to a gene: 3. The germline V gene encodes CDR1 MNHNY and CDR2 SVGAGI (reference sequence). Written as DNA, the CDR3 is TGTGCCAGCAGTCAACAGGGGGCGAATGAAAAACTGTTTTTT. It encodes CASSQQGANEKLFF.

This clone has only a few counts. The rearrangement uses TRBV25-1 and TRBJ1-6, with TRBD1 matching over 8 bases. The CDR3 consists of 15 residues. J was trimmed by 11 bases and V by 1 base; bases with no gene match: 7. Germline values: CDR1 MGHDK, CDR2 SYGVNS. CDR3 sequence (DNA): TGTGCCAGCAGTGAATCGGACAGGGTGAGCGCACCCCTCCACTTT. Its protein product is CASSESDRVSAPLHF. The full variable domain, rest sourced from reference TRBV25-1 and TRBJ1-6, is EADIYQTPRYLVIGTGKKITLECSQTMGHDKMYWYQQDPGMELHLIHYSYGVNSTEKGDLSSESTVSRIRTEHFPLTLESARPSHTSQYLCASSESDRVSAPLHFGNGTRLTVT.

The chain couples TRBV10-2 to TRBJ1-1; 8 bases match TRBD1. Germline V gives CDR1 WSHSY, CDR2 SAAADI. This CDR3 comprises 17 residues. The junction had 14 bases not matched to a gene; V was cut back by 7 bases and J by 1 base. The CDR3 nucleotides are TGCGCCAGCAAATTCGATCTTACGACAGGGGAGAACACTGAAGCTTTCTTT. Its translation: CASKFDLTTGENTEAFF.

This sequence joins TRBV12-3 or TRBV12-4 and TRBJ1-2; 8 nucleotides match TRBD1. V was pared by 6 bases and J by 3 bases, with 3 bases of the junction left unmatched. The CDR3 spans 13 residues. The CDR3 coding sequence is TGTGCCAGCAGATCGGACAGGGACTATGGCTACACCTTC. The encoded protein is CASRSDRDYGYTF.

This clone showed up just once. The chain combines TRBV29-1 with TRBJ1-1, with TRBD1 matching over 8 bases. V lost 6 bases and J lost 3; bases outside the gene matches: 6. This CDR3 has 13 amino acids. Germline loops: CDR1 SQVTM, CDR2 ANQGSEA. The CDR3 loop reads CSVQQGDYTEAFF. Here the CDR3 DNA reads TGCAGCGTACAACAGGGGGATTACACTGAAGCTTTCTTT. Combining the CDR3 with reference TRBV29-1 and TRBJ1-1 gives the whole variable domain SAVISQKPSRDICQRGTSLTIQCQVDSQVTMMFWYRQQPGQSLTLIATANQGSEATYESGFVIDKFPISRPNLTFSTLTVSNMSPEDSSIYLCSVQQGDYTEAFFGQGTRLTVV.

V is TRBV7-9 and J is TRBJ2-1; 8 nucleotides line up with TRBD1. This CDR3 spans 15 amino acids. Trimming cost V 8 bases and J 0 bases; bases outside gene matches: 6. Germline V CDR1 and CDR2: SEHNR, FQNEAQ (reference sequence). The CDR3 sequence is CASRWTGSSYNEQFF. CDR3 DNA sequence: TGTGCCAGCCGGTGGACAGGGAGCTCCTACAATGAGCAGTTCTTC.

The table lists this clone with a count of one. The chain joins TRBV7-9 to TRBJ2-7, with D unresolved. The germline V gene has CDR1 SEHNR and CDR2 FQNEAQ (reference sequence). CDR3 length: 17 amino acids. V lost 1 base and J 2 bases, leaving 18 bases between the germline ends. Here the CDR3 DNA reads TGTGCCAGCAGCTTAGGGGCAGGCGCAAACAGCCCCTACGAGCAGTACGTC. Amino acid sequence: CASSLGAGANSPYEQYV.

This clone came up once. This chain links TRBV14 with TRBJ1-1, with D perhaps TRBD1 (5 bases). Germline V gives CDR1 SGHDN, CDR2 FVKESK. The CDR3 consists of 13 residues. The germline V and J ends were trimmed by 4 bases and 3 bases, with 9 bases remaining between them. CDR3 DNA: TGTGCCAGCAGCCGCCTACAGGACACTGAAGCTTTCTTT. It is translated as CASSRLQDTEAFF.

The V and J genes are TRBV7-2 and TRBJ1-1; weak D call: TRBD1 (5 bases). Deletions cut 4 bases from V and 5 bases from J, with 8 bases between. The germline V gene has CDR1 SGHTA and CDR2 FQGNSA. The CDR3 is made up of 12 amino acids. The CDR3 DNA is TGTGCCAGCAGCTGGGGGGGGACTGAAGCTTTCTTT. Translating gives CASSWGGTEAFF.

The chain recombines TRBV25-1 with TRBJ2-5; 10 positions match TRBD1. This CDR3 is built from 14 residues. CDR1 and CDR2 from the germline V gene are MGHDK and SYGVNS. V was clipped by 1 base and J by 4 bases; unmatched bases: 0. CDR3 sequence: CASSEWTGGETQYF. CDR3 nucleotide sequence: TGTGCCAGCAGTGAATGGACAGGGGGAGAGACCCAGTACTTC. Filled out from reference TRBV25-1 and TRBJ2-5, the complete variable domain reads EADIYQTPRYLVIGTGKKITLECSQTMGHDKMYWYQQDPGMELHLIHYSYGVNSTEKGDLSSESTVSRIRTEHFPLTLESARPSHTSQYLCASSEWTGGETQYFGPGTRLLVL.

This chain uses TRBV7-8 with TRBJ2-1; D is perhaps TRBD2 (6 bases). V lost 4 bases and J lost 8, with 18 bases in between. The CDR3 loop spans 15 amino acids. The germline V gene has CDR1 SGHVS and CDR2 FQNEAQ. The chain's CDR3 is CASSSSTSLGDEQFF. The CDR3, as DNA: TGTGCCAGCAGCTCGTCCACTAGCCTAGGGGATGAGCAGTTCTTC.

The CDR3 region is CASSLHSNQPQHF. DNA for the CDR3: TGTGCCAGCAGTTTACATAGCAATCAGCCCCAGCATTTT. The chain employs TRBV12-3 or TRBV12-4 and TRBJ1-5; D gene unclear. The CDR3 runs 13 residues. With 2 bases removed from V and 0 bases from J, the gap between germline ends came to 2 bases.

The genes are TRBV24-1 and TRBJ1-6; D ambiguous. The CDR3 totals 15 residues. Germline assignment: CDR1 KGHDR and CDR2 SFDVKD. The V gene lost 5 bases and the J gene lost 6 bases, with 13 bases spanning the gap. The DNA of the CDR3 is TGTGCCACCAGTGTTGACTGGGAGGGTAATTCACCCCTCCACTTT. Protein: CATSVDWEGNSPLHF.

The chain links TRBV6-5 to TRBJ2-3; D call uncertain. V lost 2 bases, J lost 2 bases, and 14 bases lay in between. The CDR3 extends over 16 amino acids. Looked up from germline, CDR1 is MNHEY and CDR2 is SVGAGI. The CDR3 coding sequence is TGTGCCAGCAGTTACCGTGGTAGGAGCTCCACAGATACGCAGTATTTT. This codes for CASSYRGRSSTDTQYF.

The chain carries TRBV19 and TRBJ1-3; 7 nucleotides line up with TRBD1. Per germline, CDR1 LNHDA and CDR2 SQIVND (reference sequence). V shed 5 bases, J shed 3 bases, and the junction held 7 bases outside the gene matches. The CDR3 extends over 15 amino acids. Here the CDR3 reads CASSWAGGFGNTIYF. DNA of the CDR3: TGTGCCAGTAGTTGGGCAGGGGGATTTGGAAACACCATATATTTT.

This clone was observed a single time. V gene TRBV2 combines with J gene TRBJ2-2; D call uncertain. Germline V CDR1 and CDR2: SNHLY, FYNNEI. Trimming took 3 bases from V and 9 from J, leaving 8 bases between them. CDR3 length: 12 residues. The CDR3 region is CASSEVGRELFF. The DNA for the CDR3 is TGTGCCAGCAGTGAGGTGGGCCGGGAGCTGTTTTTT.

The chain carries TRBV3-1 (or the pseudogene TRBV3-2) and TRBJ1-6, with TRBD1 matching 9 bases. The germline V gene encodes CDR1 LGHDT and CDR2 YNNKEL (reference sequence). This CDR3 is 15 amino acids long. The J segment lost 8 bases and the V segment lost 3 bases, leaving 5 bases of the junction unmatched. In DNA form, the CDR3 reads TGTGCCAGCAGCCAGACGACAGGGGGTTATTCACCCCTCCACTTT. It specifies CASSQTTGGYSPLHF.

CDR3 protein: CASSEPADTGELFF. CDR3 in DNA: TGTGCCAGCAGTGAACCGGCGGACACCGGGGAGCTGTTTTTT. The chain carries TRBV6-1 and TRBJ2-2; D remains ambiguous. Between the trimmed V and J ends, which lost 2 bases and 3 bases, there was a span of 7 bases. The germline CDR1 and CDR2 sequences are MNHNS and SASEGT. The CDR3 is 14 amino acids.

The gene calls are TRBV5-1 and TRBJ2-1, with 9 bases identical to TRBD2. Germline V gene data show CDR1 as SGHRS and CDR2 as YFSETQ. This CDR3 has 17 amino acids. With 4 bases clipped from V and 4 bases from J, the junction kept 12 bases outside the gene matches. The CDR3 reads CASSHSIAGETYNEQFF. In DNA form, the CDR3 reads TGCGCCAGCAGCCATTCAATAGCGGGGGAAACATACAATGAGCAGTTCTTC.

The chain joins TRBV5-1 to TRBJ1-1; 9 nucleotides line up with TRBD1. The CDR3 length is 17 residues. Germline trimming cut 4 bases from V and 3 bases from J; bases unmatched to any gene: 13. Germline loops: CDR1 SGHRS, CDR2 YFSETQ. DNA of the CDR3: TGCGCCAGCAGCCTAGTCCCGGGACAGGGAGTCTACACTGAAGCTTTCTTT. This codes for CASSLVPGQGVYTEAFF.

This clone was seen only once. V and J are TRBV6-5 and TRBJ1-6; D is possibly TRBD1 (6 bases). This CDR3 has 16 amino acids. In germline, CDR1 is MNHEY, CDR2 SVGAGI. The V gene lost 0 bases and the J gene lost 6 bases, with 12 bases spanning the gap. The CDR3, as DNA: TGTGCCAGCAGTTACTCTATCCCAGGGGCTAATTCACCCCTCCACTTT. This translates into CASSYSIPGANSPLHF.